This T cell receptor (beta chain) was found in a study of T cells in Graves' hyperthyroidism and ophthalmopathy. General study points: Most clonotypes expanded in thyroid above 0.001 were likewise present in blood.

The table lists this clonotype with many counts. The antigen is not known. The CDR3 has 16 residues. V shed 1 base, J shed 4 bases, and the junction held 3 bases outside the gene matches. With duration under 3 months, ophthalmopathy was active: Clinical Activity Score at least 3, NOSPECS at least 4. Patients showing uncontrolled infection, other autoimmune disease, pregnancy or lactation were ineligible. The CDR3 regions of TCR beta were amplified from RNA transcripts. First-round RT-PCR of the TCR CDR3 relied on the HTBI primer set. From the multiplex PCR reads, TCRdb called clonotypes with MiXCR, one entry per CDR3 protein. This repertoire shows hundreds of thousands of distinct CDR3 sequences, less than 25% found once; its top ten account for about 11%.

The V and J genes are TRBV12-3 or TRBV12-4 and TRBJ2-2; 10 bases match TRBD2. The receptor's source is a woman aged 25 to 39 with Graves' ophthalmopathy. The sample consisted of blood. This chain's CDR3 is CASSLELAGVTGELFF. CDR3 nucleotides: TGTGCCAGCAGTTTAGAGCTAGCGGGGGTCACCGGGGAGCTGTTTTTT.